Listed below are T cell receptor beta chains from one sample, sequenced in a study of cytomegalovirus exposure and HLA in healthy donors. Clones were sequenced by immunoSEQ multiplex PCR, and TCRdb holds only the in-frame ones, with some missing. The sample gives 250,000 to 350,000 clones, approximately 90% of which show up once; 3.5% to 4% is in the top ten. The sequenced sample consisted of PBMCs. These receptors originate from a man aged 35-49 years in good health and CMV-seropositive. Each CDR3 is given with its conserved first and last residue. D genes are given only for firm matches. Some rows mark clone size as missing; the rest say once, few, many or name a class of expanded clone.

clone_size: -
j_call: TRBJ2-6
v_call: TRBV5-8
d_call: -
cdr3_aa: CASSLVGSSGANVLTF
cdr3_nt: TGTGCCAGCAGCTTGGTGGGGAGCTCTGGGGCCAACGTCCTGACTTTC

clone_size: -
j_call: TRBJ2-1
v_call: TRBV28
d_call: TRBD2
cdr3_aa: CASSSGTSGSWDYNEQFF
cdr3_nt: TGTGCCAGCAGTTCCGGGACTAGCGGGAGCTGGGACTACAATGAGCAGTTCTTC

clone_size: once
j_call: TRBJ2-3
v_call: TRBV7-3
d_call: TRBD1
cdr3_aa: CASSFTGGTDTQYF
cdr3_nt: TGTGCCAGCAGCTTCACAGGGGGTACAGATACGCAGTATTTT

clone_size: once
j_call: TRBJ2-7
v_call: TRBV2
d_call: TRBD2
cdr3_aa: CASSPTSGLSLGDEQYF
cdr3_nt: TGTGCCAGCAGCCCAACTAGCGGCCTATCCCTTGGGGACGAGCAGTACTTC

clone_size: few
j_call: TRBJ1-4
v_call: TRBV7-9
d_call: -
cdr3_aa: CASSLGRYNEKLFF
cdr3_nt: TGTGCCAGCAGCTTGGGGCGGTATAATGAAAAACTGTTTTTT

clone_size: -
j_call: TRBJ1-1
v_call: TRBV5-1
d_call: TRBD1
cdr3_aa: CASSGGTGRTEAFF
cdr3_nt: TGCGCCAGCAGTGGAGGGACAGGGCGCACTGAAGCTTTCTTT

clone_size: -
j_call: TRBJ2-3
v_call: TRBV2
d_call: TRBD2
cdr3_aa: CASRGTSGSPDTQYF
cdr3_nt: TGTGCCAGCCGGGGGACTAGCGGGAGCCCAGATACGCAGTATTTT

clone_size: -
j_call: TRBJ2-2
v_call: TRBV6-5
d_call: -
cdr3_aa: CASARTNTGELFF
cdr3_nt: TGTGCCAGCGCCAGGACGAACACCGGGGAGCTGTTTTTT

clone_size: -
j_call: TRBJ1-4
v_call: TRBV6-5
d_call: -
cdr3_aa: CASSYGGGNEKLFF
cdr3_nt: TGTGCCAGCAGTTACGGGGGCGGTAATGAAAAACTGTTTTTT

clone_size: -
j_call: TRBJ2-5
v_call: TRBV15
d_call: -
cdr3_aa: CATSRETSQETQYF
cdr3_nt: TGTGCCACCAGCAGAGAGACTTCTCAAGAGACCCAGTACTTC

clone_size: -
j_call: TRBJ2-2
v_call: TRBV13
d_call: -
cdr3_aa: CASSQALATNTGELFF
cdr3_nt: TGTGCCAGCAGCCAGGCACTAGCCACTAACACCGGGGAGCTGTTTTTT

clone_size: -
j_call: TRBJ2-7
v_call: TRBV27
d_call: TRBD1
cdr3_aa: CASRRAGGSYEQYF
cdr3_nt: TGTGCCAGCAGGCGGGCAGGGGGATCCTACGAGCAGTACTTC

clone_size: -
j_call: TRBJ2-7
v_call: TRBV19
d_call: TRBD1
cdr3_aa: CASSASTGSYEQYF
cdr3_nt: TGTGCCAGTAGTGCCTCGACAGGGTCCTACGAGCAGTACTTC

clone_size: -
j_call: TRBJ2-7
v_call: TRBV28
d_call: TRBD2
cdr3_aa: CASSADWRETSYEQYF
cdr3_nt: TGTGCCAGCAGCGCCGATTGGCGGGAGACATCCTACGAGCAGTACTTC

clone_size: -
j_call: TRBJ2-7
v_call: TRBV27
d_call: TRBD2
cdr3_aa: CASSSLPGGTFEQYF
cdr3_nt: TGTGCCAGCAGCTCTCTGCCGGGAGGTACCTTCGAGCAGTACTTC

clone_size: -
j_call: TRBJ2-1
v_call: TRBV7-9
d_call: -
cdr3_aa: CASSLAGGYNEQFF
cdr3_nt: TGTGCCAGCAGCTTAGCGGGAGGATACAATGAGCAGTTCTTC

clone_size: -
j_call: TRBJ2-7
v_call: TRBV5-1
d_call: -
cdr3_aa: CASSLEPSSYEQYF
cdr3_nt: TGCGCCAGCAGCTTGGAACCTAGCTCCTACGAGCAGTACTTC

clone_size: -
j_call: TRBJ1-5
v_call: TRBV28
d_call: -
cdr3_aa: CASSLPRPEAQHF
cdr3_nt: TGTGCCAGCAGTTTACCCCGGCCGGAGGCCCAGCATTTT

clone_size: -
j_call: TRBJ1-2
v_call: TRBV30
d_call: -
cdr3_aa: CAWSYALAYGYTF
cdr3_nt: TGTGCCTGGAGTTACGCACTCGCGTATGGCTACACCTTC

clone_size: -
j_call: TRBJ2-2
v_call: TRBV7-9
d_call: TRBD1
cdr3_aa: CASSLLGQDTGELFF
cdr3_nt: TGTGCCAGCAGCTTATTGGGACAGGACACCGGGGAGCTGTTTTTT

clone_size: -
j_call: TRBJ2-7
v_call: TRBV30
d_call: TRBD2
cdr3_aa: CAWSVTSGAYEQYF
cdr3_nt: TGTGCCTGGAGTGTAACTAGCGGGGCCTACGAGCAGTACTTC

clone_size: -
j_call: TRBJ2-2
v_call: TRBV19
d_call: -
cdr3_aa: CASSMSLTGPGELFF
cdr3_nt: TGTGCCAGTAGTATGAGTTTAACAGGGCCCGGGGAGCTGTTTTTT

clone_size: -
j_call: TRBJ2-7
v_call: TRBV28
d_call: TRBD2
cdr3_aa: CASSTSGNNPSYEQYF
cdr3_nt: TGTGCCAGCAGCACTAGCGGAAACAACCCTTCCTACGAGCAGTACTTC

clone_size: once
j_call: TRBJ2-1
v_call: TRBV30
d_call: TRBD1
cdr3_aa: CAWSAGTGGLGNEQFF
cdr3_nt: TGTGCCTGGAGTGCTGGGACAGGGGGTTTGGGCAATGAGCAGTTCTTC

clone_size: -
j_call: TRBJ2-5
v_call: TRBV7-9
d_call: TRBD1
cdr3_aa: CASSWGQGRKETQYF
cdr3_nt: TGTGCCAGCAGCTGGGGACAGGGCAGAAAGGAGACCCAGTACTTC

clone_size: -
j_call: TRBJ2-3
v_call: TRBV7-9
d_call: TRBD1
cdr3_aa: CASSTGQGATDTQYF
cdr3_nt: TGTGCCAGCAGCACTGGACAGGGCGCAACAGATACGCAGTATTTT

clone_size: -
j_call: TRBJ2-3
v_call: TRBV9
d_call: TRBD2
cdr3_aa: CASSVGLAESTDTQYF
cdr3_nt: TGTGCCAGCAGCGTCGGACTAGCGGAAAGCACAGATACGCAGTATTTT

clone_size: -
j_call: TRBJ1-1
v_call: TRBV28
d_call: -
cdr3_aa: CASSLQGLGGTEAFF
cdr3_nt: TGTGCCAGCAGTTTGCAGGGTTTGGGAGGCACTGAAGCTTTCTTT

clone_size: -
j_call: TRBJ2-7
v_call: TRBV7-9
d_call: -
cdr3_aa: CASSLTSGSSYEQYF
cdr3_nt: TGTGCCAGCAGCCTTACGTCGGGAAGCTCCTACGAGCAGTACTTC

clone_size: -
j_call: TRBJ1-2
v_call: TRBV19
d_call: TRBD1
cdr3_aa: CASSILGTANYGYTF
cdr3_nt: TGTGCCAGTAGTATTCTTGGGACAGCTAACTATGGCTACACCTTC

clone_size: -
j_call: TRBJ2-1
v_call: TRBV7-2
d_call: TRBD1
cdr3_aa: CASSLARTQGSNEQFF
cdr3_nt: TGTGCCAGCAGCTTAGCGCGAACACAGGGGTCCAATGAGCAGTTCTTC

clone_size: -
j_call: TRBJ2-7
v_call: TRBV18
d_call: -
cdr3_aa: CASSPRLGSYEQYF
cdr3_nt: TGTGCCAGCTCACCCCGACTTGGCTCCTACGAGCAGTACTTC

clone_size: -
j_call: TRBJ2-7
v_call: TRBV29-1
d_call: TRBD1
cdr3_aa: CSVETGLAYEQYF
cdr3_nt: TGCAGCGTGGAGACAGGGCTGGCCTACGAGCAGTACTTC

clone_size: -
j_call: TRBJ2-1
v_call: TRBV4-3
d_call: -
cdr3_aa: CASSQEYLAYKGNEQFF
cdr3_nt: TGCGCCAGCAGCCAAGAATACCTAGCCTATAAGGGAAATGAGCAGTTCTTC

clone_size: -
j_call: TRBJ1-5
v_call: TRBV5-1
d_call: -
cdr3_aa: CASSLEAGDQPQHF
cdr3_nt: TGCGCCAGCAGCTTGGAGGCAGGGGATCAGCCCCAGCATTTT

clone_size: -
j_call: TRBJ2-3
v_call: TRBV10-3
d_call: TRBD2
cdr3_aa: CAISESGTSGSHTQYF
cdr3_nt: TGTGCCATCAGTGAGTCGGGGACTAGCGGGAGTCATACGCAGTATTTT

clone_size: -
j_call: TRBJ1-2
v_call: TRBV28
d_call: -
cdr3_aa: CASSLPPGYGYTF
cdr3_nt: TGTGCCAGCAGTTTACCCCCCGGGTATGGCTACACCTTC

clone_size: -
j_call: TRBJ2-1
v_call: TRBV30
d_call: TRBD2
cdr3_aa: CAWRGLAFGSYNEQFF
cdr3_nt: TGTGCCTGGAGGGGACTAGCGTTTGGGTCCTACAATGAGCAGTTCTTC

clone_size: -
j_call: TRBJ1-2
v_call: TRBV18
d_call: -
cdr3_aa: CASSPGRVGYTF
cdr3_nt: TGTGCCAGCTCACCAGGCAGGGTGGGCTACACCTTC

clone_size: -
j_call: TRBJ2-1
v_call: TRBV28
d_call: -
cdr3_aa: CASSLRSLVGEQFF
cdr3_nt: TGTGCCAGCAGTCTTAGGAGCCTTGTTGGTGAGCAGTTCTTC

clone_size: -
j_call: TRBJ1-1
v_call: TRBV28
d_call: -
cdr3_aa: CASSEPQVGTEAFF
cdr3_nt: TGTGCCAGCAGTGAACCCCAGGTGGGCACTGAAGCTTTCTTT

clone_size: -
j_call: TRBJ2-1
v_call: TRBV5-1
d_call: TRBD2
cdr3_aa: CASQLAGGPEQFF
cdr3_nt: TGCGCCAGCCAACTAGCGGGAGGACCTGAGCAGTTCTTC